The T cell receptor (beta chain) under discussion was sequenced for a study of identical twins' blood T cells. The overall study: Some 12 libraries, six alpha and six beta, gave around 50 million reads.

Libraries were made from RNA as TCR cDNA, using a modified protocol. Each TCR cDNA library carried sample-specific barcodes on both ends. TCRdb re-called the 5' RACE reads through MiXCR, storing one row per CDR3 protein. This table holds about 370,000 distinct CDR3 sequences, under 30% found once. This clonotype showed up many times. Its specificity is unknown. Findings of the study overall: Twin similarity might stem from environmental factors, not only genetics.

The V end lost 3 bases, the J end lost 8 bases, and 16 bases lay between the germline ends. CDR3 length equals 14 residues. V usage is TRBV12-3 or TRBV12-4 and J usage is TRBJ1-2; D unresolved. Sequenced: PBMCs. This receptor was obtained from a woman aged 18-49 years in good health. The CDR3 loop is CASSFYDREGGYTF. CDR3 coding DNA: TGTGCCAGCAGTTTCTATGATAGGGAGGGCGGCTACACCTTC.